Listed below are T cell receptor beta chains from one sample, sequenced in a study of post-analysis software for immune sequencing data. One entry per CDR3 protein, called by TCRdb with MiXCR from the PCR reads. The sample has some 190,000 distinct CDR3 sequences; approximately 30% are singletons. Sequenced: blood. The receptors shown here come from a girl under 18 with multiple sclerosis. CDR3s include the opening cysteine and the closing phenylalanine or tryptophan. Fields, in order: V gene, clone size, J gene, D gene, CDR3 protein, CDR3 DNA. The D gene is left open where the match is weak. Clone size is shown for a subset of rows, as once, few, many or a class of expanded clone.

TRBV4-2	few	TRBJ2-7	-	CASSQDFPGVVKQQYF	TGTGCCAGCAGCCAAGATTTTCCGGGAGTTGTGAAGCAGCAGTACTTC
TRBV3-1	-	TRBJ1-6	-	CASSLRGRNSPLHF	TGTGCCAGCAGCCTCAGGGGCCGGAATTCACCCCTCCACTTT
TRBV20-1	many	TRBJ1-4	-	CSARETALGELFF	TGCAGTGCTCGAGAGACGGCCCTTGGGGAACTGTTTTTT
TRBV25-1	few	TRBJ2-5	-	CASSEGGRVPTQYF	TGTGCCAGCAGTGAAGGGGGCAGGGTCCCAACCCAGTACTTC
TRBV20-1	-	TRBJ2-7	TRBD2	CSTSGNYEQYF	TGCAGTACTAGCGGAAACTACGAGCAGTACTTC
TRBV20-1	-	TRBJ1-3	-	CSAPVGTSGNTIYF	TGCAGTGCACCCGTCGGGACCTCTGGAAACACCATATATTTT
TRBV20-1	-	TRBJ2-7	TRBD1	CSARGHRGYYEQYF	TGCAGTGCTAGAGGTCACAGGGGGTACTACGAGCAGTACTTC
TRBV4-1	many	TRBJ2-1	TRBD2	CASSQATSGRASSSYNEQFF	TGCGCCAGCAGCCAAGCGACTAGCGGGAGGGCCAGTAGCTCCTACAATGAGCAGTTCTTC
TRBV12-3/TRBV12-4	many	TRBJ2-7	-	CASTKGIQVEQYF	TGTGCCAGCACCAAGGGCATCCAGGTCGAGCAGTACTTC
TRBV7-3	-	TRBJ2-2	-	CASRGDGTTGELFF	TGTGCCAGCAGAGGGGACGGGACCACCGGGGAGCTGTTTTTT
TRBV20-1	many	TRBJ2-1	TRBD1	CSARDRGLRNEQFF	TGCAGTGCTAGAGACAGGGGGCTGAGGAATGAGCAGTTCTTC
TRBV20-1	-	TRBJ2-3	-	CSATPRADNTDTQYF	TGCAGTGCTACCCCCAGAGCGGATAACACAGATACGCAGTATTTT
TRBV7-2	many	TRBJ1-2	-	CASRKNRVPFGGYGYTF	TGTGCCAGCAGGAAAAACAGGGTTCCCTTTGGGGGCTATGGCTACACCTTC
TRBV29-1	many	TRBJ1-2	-	CSDGTGSYGYTF	TGCAGCGATGGGACCGGTAGCTATGGCTACACCTTC
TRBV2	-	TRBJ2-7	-	CASNPGRLSYEQYF	TGTGCCAGCAACCCTGGGAGGCTCTCTTACGAGCAGTACTTC
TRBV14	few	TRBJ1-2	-	CASSQGHPYGYTF	TGTGCCAGCAGCCAAGGGCACCCCTATGGCTACACCTTC
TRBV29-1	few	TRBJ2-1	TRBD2	CSAGSGRADNEQFF	TGCAGCGCGGGTAGCGGGAGGGCCGACAATGAGCAGTTCTTC
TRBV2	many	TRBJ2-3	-	CASSERADTQYF	TGTGCCAGCAGCGAAAGAGCAGATACGCAGTATTTT
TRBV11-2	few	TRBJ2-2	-	CASSSLEGEAGELFF	TGTGCCAGCAGCTCCTTGGAGGGGGAGGCCGGGGAGCTGTTTTTT
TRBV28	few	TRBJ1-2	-	CASQRSNYGYTF	TGTGCCAGCCAGAGGTCCAACTATGGCTACACCTTC
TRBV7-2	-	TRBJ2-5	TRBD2	CASSPSGGGETQYF	TGTGCCAGCAGCCCTAGCGGGGGGGGAGAGACCCAGTACTTC
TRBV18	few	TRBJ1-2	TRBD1	CASSPGTGWNYGYTF	TGTGCCAGCTCACCAGGGACAGGGTGGAACTATGGCTACACCTTC
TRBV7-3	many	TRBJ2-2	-	CASSSPAQVKDTGELFF	TGTGCCAGCAGCTCTCCCGCGCAGGTTAAGGACACCGGGGAGCTGTTTTTT
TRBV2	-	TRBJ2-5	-	CASSAEGFYQETQYF	TGTGCCAGCAGTGCCGAGGGGTTTTACCAAGAGACCCAGTACTTC
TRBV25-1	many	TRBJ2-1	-	CASSHFYNEQFF	TGTGCCAGCAGTCATTTTTACAATGAGCAGTTCTTC